This T cell receptor beta chain was profiled in a study of T cell responses to AZD1222 COVID-19 vaccine. General observations from the study: Recipients of two AZD1222 doses showed rising Spike-specific TCR breadth and depth. Targets within unmutated variant regions were reportedly found for nearly half of spike-specific TCRs.

About this clone itself: Its antigen is not identified.

Here immunoSEQ multiplex PCR was the method, and the copy in TCRdb shows in-frame clones only, minus some. Seen here are fewer than 200,000 clones, about 92% observed once, and the top ten hold around 3.6%. V shed 5 bases and J 2 bases; nucleotides not matched to a gene: 10. The CDR3 contains 16 residues. Germline V gene sequence: CDR1 SGHVS, CDR2 FQNEAQ. This clonotype was obtained from an adult who received the MenACWY meningococcal vaccine as a control. The chain has TRBV7-8 and TRBJ2-7; 9 bases line up with TRBD2. This sample comprised peripheral blood, obtained 28 days after the second dose of the MenACWY control vaccine. The CDR3 reads CASSPRGAGGPYEQYF. Here the CDR3 DNA reads TGTGCCAGCAGCCCCAGGGGGGCGGGAGGGCCCTACGAGCAGTACTTC.